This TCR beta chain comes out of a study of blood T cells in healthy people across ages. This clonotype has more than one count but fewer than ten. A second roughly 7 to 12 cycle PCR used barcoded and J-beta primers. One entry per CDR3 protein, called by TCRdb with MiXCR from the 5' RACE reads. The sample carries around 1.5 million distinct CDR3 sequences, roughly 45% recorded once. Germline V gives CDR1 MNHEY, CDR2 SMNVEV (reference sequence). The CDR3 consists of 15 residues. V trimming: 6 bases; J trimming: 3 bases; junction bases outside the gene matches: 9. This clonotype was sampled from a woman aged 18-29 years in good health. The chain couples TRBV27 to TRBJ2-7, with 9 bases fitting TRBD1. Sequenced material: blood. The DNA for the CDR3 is TGTGCCAGCAGCCCTTGGAGGACAGGGGTCTACGAGCAGTACTTC. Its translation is CASSPWRTGVYEQYF.